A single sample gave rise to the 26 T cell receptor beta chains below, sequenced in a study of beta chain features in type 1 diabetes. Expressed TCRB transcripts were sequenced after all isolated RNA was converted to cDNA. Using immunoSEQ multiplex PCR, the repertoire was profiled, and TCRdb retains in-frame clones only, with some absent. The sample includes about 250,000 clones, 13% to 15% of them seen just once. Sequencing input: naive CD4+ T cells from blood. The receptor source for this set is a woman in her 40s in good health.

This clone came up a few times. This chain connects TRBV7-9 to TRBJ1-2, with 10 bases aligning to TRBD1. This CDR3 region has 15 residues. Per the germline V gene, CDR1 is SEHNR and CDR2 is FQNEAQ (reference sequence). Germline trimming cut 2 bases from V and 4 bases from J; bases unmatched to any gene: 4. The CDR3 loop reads CASSLRDRGFYGYTF. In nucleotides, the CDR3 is TGTGCCAGCAGCTTACGGGACAGGGGATTCTATGGCTACACCTTC.

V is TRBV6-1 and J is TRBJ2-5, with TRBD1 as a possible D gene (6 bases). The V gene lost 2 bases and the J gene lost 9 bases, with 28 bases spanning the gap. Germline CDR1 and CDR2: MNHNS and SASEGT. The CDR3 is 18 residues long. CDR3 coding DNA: TGTGCCAGCAGTGAATTTTTTGGGGTGGTACAGGGATCGACGGCCCAGTACTTC. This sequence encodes CASSEFFGVVQGSTAQYF.

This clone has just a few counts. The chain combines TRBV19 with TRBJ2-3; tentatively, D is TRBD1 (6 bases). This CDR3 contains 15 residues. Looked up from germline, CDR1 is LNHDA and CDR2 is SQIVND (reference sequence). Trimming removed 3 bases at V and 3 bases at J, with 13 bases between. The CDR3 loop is CASSMMGAATDTQYF. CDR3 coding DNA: TGTGCCAGTAGTATGATGGGGGCTGCGACAGATACGCAGTATTTT.

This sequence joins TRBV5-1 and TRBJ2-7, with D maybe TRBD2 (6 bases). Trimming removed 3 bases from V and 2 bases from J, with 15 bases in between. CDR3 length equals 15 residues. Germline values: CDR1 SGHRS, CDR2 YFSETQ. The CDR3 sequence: CASSSGEALAYEQYF. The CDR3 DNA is TGCGCCAGCAGCTCGGGGGAGGCACTGGCCTACGAGCAGTACTTC.

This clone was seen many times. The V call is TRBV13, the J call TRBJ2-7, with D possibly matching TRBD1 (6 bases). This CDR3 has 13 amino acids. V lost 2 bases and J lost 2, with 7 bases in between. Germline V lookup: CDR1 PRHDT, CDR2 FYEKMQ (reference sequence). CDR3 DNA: TGTGCCAGCAGCTTACAGGGGCCCTACGAGCAGTACTTC. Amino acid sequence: CASSLQGPYEQYF.

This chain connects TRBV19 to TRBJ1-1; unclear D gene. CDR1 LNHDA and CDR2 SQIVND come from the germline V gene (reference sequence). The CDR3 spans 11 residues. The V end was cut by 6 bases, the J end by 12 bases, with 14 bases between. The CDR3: CASSSAVRPFF. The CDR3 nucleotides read TGTGCCAGTAGCTCAGCGGTAAGGCCTTTCTTT.

The CDR3 loop reads CASSGGEYGELFF. CDR3 nucleotides: TGTGCCAGCAGCGGAGGGGAATACGGGGAGCTGTTTTTT. The chain recombines TRBV4-2 with TRBJ2-2, with D maybe TRBD2 (6 bases). The CDR3 runs 13 residues. From germline, CDR1 is LGHNA and CDR2 YNFKEQ. The V and J ends lost 5 bases and 7 bases respectively, with 11 bases between them.

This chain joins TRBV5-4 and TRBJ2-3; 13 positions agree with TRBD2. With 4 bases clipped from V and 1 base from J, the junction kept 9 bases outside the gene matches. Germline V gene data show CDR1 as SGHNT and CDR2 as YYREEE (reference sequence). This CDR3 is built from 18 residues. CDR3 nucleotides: TGTGCCAGCAGCCGATGGACTAGCGGGGGAGTTGGCACAGATACGCAGTATTTT. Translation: CASSRWTSGGVGTDTQYF. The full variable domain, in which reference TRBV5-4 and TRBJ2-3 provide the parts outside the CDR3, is ETGVTQSPTHLIKTRGQQVTLRCSSQSGHNTVSWYQQALGQGPQFIFQYYREEENGRGNFPPRFSGLQFPNYSSELNVNALELDDSALYLCASSRWTSGGVGTDTQYFGPGTRLTVL.

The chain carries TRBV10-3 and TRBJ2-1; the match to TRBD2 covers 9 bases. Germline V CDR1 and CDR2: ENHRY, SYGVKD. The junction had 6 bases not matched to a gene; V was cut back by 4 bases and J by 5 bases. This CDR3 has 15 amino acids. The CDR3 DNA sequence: TGTGCCATCAGTGTAATAAGCGGGGGGAACAATGAGCAGTTCTTC. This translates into CAISVISGGNNEQFF.

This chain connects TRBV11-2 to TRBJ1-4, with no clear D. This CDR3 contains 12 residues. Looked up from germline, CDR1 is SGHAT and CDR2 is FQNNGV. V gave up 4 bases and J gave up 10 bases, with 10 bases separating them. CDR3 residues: CASSSSPRKLFF. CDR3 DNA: TGTGCCAGCAGCTCGAGTCCCCGAAAACTGTTTTTT.

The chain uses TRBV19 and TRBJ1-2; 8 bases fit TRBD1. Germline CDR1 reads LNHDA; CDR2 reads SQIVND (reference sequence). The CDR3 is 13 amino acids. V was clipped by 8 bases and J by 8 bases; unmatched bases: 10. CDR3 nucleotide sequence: TGTGCCAGTGGCGGACAGGGACTATGGGGCTACACCTTC. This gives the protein CASGGQGLWGYTF.

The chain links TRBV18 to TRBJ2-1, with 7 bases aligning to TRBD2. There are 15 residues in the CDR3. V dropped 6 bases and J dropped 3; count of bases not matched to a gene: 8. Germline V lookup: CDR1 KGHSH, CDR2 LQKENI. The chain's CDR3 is CASSRGAGNYNEQFF. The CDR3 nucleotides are TGTGCCAGCTCGCGGGGAGCGGGGAACTACAATGAGCAGTTCTTC.

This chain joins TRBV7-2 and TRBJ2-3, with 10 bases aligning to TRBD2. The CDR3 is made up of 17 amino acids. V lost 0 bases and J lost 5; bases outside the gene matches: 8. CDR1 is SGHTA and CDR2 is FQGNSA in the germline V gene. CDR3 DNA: TGTGCCAGCAGCTTAGCACCCAGCGGGGGGGCCCAAGATACGCAGTATTTT. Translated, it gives CASSLAPSGGAQDTQYF.

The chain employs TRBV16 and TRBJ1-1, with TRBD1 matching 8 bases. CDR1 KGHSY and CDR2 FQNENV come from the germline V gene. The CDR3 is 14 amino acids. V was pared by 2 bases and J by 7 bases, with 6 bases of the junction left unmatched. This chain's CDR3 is CASSQLQGAGEAFF. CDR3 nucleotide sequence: TGTGCCAGCAGCCAACTTCAGGGGGCGGGTGAAGCTTTCTTT.

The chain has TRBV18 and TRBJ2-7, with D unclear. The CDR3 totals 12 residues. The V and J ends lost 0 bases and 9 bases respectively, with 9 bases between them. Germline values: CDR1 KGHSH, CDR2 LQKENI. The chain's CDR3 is CASSPPGDLQYF. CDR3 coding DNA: TGTGCCAGCTCACCACCAGGCGACTTGCAGTACTTC.

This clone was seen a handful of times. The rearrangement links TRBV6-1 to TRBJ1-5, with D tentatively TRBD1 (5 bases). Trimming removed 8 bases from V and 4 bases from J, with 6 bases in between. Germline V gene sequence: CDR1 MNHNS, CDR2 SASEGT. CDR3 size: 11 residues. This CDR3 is CASGGNQPQHF. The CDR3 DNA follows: TGTGCCAGCGGGGGGAATCAGCCCCAGCATTTT.

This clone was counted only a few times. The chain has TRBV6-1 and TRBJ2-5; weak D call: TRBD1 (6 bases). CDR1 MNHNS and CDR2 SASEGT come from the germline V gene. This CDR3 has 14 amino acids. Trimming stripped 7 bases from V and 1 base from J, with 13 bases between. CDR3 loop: CASTRTAGQETQYF. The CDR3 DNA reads TGTGCCAGCACCCGGACAGCCGGCCAAGAGACCCAGTACTTC.

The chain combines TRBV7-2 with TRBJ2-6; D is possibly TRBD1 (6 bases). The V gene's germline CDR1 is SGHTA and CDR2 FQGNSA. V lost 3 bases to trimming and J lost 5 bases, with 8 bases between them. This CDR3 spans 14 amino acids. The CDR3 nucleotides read TGTGCCAGCAGCTTCCGGGACAGGGCCAACGTCCTGACTTTC. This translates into CASSFRDRANVLTF.

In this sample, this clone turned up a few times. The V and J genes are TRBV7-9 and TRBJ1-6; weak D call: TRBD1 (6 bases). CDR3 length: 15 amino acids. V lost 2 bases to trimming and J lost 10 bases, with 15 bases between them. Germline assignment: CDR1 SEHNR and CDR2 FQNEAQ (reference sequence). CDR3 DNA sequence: TGTGCCAGCAGCTTATCAGGGGCCCAGGGGTCACCCCTCCACTTT. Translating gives CASSLSGAQGSPLHF.

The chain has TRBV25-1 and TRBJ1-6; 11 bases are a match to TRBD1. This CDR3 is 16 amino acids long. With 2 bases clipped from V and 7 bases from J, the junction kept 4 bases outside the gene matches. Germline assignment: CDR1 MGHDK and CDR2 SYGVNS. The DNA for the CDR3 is TGTGCCAGCAGTGAAAAAGGGACAGGGGGAAATTCACCCCTCCACTTT. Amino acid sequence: CASSEKGTGGNSPLHF.

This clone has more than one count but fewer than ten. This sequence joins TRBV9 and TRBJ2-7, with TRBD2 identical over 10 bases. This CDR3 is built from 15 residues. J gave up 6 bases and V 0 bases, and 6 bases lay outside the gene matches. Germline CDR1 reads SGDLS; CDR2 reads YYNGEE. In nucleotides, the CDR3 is TGTGCCAGCAGCGTAGGGTCTAGCGGGGGTTCCGAGCAGTACTTC. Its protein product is CASSVGSSGGSEQYF.

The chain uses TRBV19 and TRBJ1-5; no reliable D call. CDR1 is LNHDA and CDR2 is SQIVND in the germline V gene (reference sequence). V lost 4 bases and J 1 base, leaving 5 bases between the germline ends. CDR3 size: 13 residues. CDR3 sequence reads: CASSTVSNQPQHF. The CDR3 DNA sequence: TGTGCCAGTAGTACGGTAAGCAATCAGCCCCAGCATTTT.

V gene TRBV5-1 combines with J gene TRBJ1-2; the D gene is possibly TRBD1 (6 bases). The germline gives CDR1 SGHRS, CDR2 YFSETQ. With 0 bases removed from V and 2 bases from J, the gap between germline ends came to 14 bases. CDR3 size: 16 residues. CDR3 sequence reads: CASSLGRAQGNYGYTF. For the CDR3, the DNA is TGCGCCAGCAGCTTGGGGCGAGCGCAGGGGAACTATGGCTACACCTTC.

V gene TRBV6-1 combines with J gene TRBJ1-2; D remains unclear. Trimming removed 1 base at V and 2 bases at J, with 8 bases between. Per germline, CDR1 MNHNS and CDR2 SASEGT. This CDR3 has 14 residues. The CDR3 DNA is TGTGCCAGCAGTGAAGGGGCAGCAAACTATGGCTACACCTTC. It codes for CASSEGAANYGYTF.

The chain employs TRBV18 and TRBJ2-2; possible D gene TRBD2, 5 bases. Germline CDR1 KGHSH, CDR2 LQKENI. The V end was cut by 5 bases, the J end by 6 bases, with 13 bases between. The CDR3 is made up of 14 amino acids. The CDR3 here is CASSGSALAGELFF. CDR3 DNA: TGTGCCAGCTCAGGGAGTGCCCTCGCCGGGGAGCTGTTTTTT.

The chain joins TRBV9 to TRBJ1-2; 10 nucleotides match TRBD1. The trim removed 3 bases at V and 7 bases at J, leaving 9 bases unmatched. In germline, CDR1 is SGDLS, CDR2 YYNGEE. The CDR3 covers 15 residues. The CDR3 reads CASSGPRTGGAGYTF. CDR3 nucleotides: TGTGCCAGCAGCGGACCTCGGACAGGGGGAGCTGGCTACACCTTC.